The rows below give T cell receptor beta chains drawn from one sample of a study of cytomegalovirus exposure and HLA in healthy donors. Data came from immunoSEQ multiplex PCR; TCRdb stores just in-frame clones and leaves some out. Among 270,000 or so clones listed, 80% to 90% were seen once. The sequencing sample was made of PBMCs. These receptors were taken from a man aged 35 to 55 in good health and CMV-seropositive. The CDR3 runs from the conserved cysteine through the conserved F or W. Fields, in order: D gene, clone size, V gene, J gene, CDR3 DNA, CDR3 protein. The D gene is left open where the match is weak. The size of a clone is reported for some rows only, either as once, few or many, or as a class for expanded clones.

>.|.|TRBV5-1|TRBJ2-7
TGCGCCAGCAGCTTGACAGAGCAGTACTTC
CASSLTEQYF
>.|.|TRBV12-2|TRBJ2-3
TGTGCAAGTCGCTTAGCGCTCTACCAAAGCACAGATACGCAGTATTTT
CASRLALYQSTDTQYF
>TRBD2|.|TRBV5-4|TRBJ2-2
TGTGCCAGCAGCTTGAAGGGGCGGGAGGGCCTCGGGGAGCTGTTTTTT
CASSLKGREGLGELFF
>TRBD2|.|TRBV6-1|TRBJ2-7
TGTGCCAGCAGTGAGCGACTAGCGGGCTCCTACGAGCAGTACTTC
CASSERLAGSYEQYF
>TRBD1|.|TRBV19|TRBJ2-2
TGTGCCACCATTTCCGGGGACAGGAGCACCGGGGAGCTGTTTTTT
CATISGDRSTGELFF
>TRBD2|.|TRBV27|TRBJ2-1
TGTGCCAGCAGTCCTACAAATAGCGGGGCGGCATTCTCCTACAATGAGCAGTTCTTC
CASSPTNSGAAFSYNEQFF
>.|.|TRBV2|TRBJ1-1
TGTGCCAGCATTGGGCCCAAGGTTGAAGCTTTCTTT
CASIGPKVEAFF
>TRBD2|.|TRBV30|TRBJ2-5
TGTGCCTGGGCCTCGGGAGGAGGGGAGACCCAGTACTTC
CAWASGGGETQYF
>TRBD2|.|TRBV5-4|TRBJ2-5
TGTGCCAGCAGCGCCCCGGGACTAGCTCAAAAGACCCAGTACTTC
CASSAPGLAQKTQYF
>TRBD1|.|TRBV27|TRBJ1-2
TGTGCCAGCAGTCCCTTTTGGACAGGGGGCGCATATGGCTACACCTTC
CASSPFWTGGAYGYTF
>.|once|TRBV28|TRBJ1-1
TGTGCCAGCAGTTCTTACAAACAGGGCTTGAACACTGAAGCTTTCTTT
CASSSYKQGLNTEAFF
>.|.|TRBV28|TRBJ1-2
TGTGCCAGCAGTACGGGTTCGGGGGGCGGCTACACCTTC
CASSTGSGGGYTF
>TRBD1|.|TRBV5-1|TRBJ2-7
TGCGCCAGCAGCTTGGCCGGGACAGGGAACTACGAGCAGTACTTC
CASSLAGTGNYEQYF
>TRBD2|.|TRBV7-9|TRBJ2-2
TGTGCCAGCACCCGGACTAGCGTCACCGGGGAGCTGTTTTTT
CASTRTSVTGELFF
>TRBD2|.|TRBV7-9|TRBJ2-7
TGTTCCAGCAGCTTAGCGGGGGCCGGCTACGAGCAGTACTTC
CSSSLAGAGYEQYF
>.|.|TRBV6-6|TRBJ1-5
TGTGCCAGCAACAAACAGGGAGCGGGCAATCAGCCCCAGCATTTT
CASNKQGAGNQPQHF
>.|.|TRBV11-2|TRBJ2-5
TGTGCCAGCAGCACCGGACAGGGAGGGCGGGAGACCCAGTACTTC
CASSTGQGGRETQYF
>TRBD1|.|TRBV7-2|TRBJ2-7
TGTGCCAGCAGCATCGGGACAGGGTTCTACGAGCAGTACTTC
CASSIGTGFYEQYF
>TRBD1|few|TRBV6-1|TRBJ2-2
TGTGCCAGCAGTGACCCTAGACAGGGGTCCACCGGGGAGCTGTTTTTT
CASSDPRQGSTGELFF
>TRBD1|.|TRBV7-6|TRBJ2-7
TGTGCCAGCAGCTCGGAGGGACAGGGGTACGAGCAGTACTTC
CASSSEGQGYEQYF
>.|.|TRBV4-1|TRBJ2-1
TGCGCCAGCAGCCAGCCGGGACTCACAAGGGATGAGCAGTTCTTC
CASSQPGLTRDEQFF
>TRBD2|.|TRBV5-1|TRBJ2-1
TGCGCCAGCAGCTTGGAACTAGCGGGAGGGTACAATGAGCAGTTCTTC
CASSLELAGGYNEQFF
>TRBD2|.|TRBV28|TRBJ2-3
TGTGCCAGCAGGGTGACTAGCGGGAGAACAGATACGCAGTATTTT
CASRVTSGRTDTQYF
>TRBD2|.|TRBV7-9|TRBJ2-4
TGTGCCAGCAGCTTAGCGGGACTAGCGGATCATAAAAACATTCAGTACTTC
CASSLAGLADHKNIQYF
>.|.|TRBV18|TRBJ1-1
TGTGCCAGCTCTTCGGGAACCTTGGCTGAAGCTTTCTTT
CASSSGTLAEAFF
>.|.|TRBV7-9|TRBJ2-7
TGTGCCAGCAGCTCAAATGTCAGGGGCCGAAACGAGCAGTACTTC
CASSSNVRGRNEQYF
>TRBD1|.|TRBV6-5|TRBJ2-7
TGTGCCAGCAGCCTGGACAGGGGACACGAGCAGTACTTC
CASSLDRGHEQYF
>TRBD2|once|TRBV4-1|TRBJ2-3
TGCGCCAGCAGCCAATCTCTAGCGGGAATCTCGAGCACAGATACGCAGTATTTT
CASSQSLAGISSTDTQYF
>TRBD1|.|TRBV10-2|TRBJ1-1
TGCGCCAGCAGTCAACGGACAGGGAAGATGAACACTGAAGCTTTCTTT
CASSQRTGKMNTEAFF
>.|.|TRBV29-1|TRBJ1-2
TGCAGCTTTTTGACAGCGAACTATGGCTACACCTTC
CSFLTANYGYTF
>TRBD2|.|TRBV7-8|TRBJ2-1
TGTGCCAGCAGCCTGACTAGCGGGAGAAGGAATGAGCAGTTCTTC
CASSLTSGRRNEQFF
>TRBD1|few|TRBV2|TRBJ1-5
TGTGCCAGCAGTCTCGGACAGGGGGAAGGACCCCAGCATTTT
CASSLGQGEGPQHF
>TRBD1|.|TRBV9|TRBJ2-5
TGTGCCAGCAGTGGACAGGGGATGGAGACCCAGTACTTC
CASSGQGMETQYF
>TRBD2|.|TRBV19|TRBJ2-1
TGTGCCAGTGGGGCGCGGCTAGCGGGCAATGAGCAGTTCTTC
CASGARLAGNEQFF
>.|.|TRBV7-6|TRBJ1-1
TGTGCCAGCAGCTTAGGGACAGTCTACACTGAAGCTTTCTTT
CASSLGTVYTEAFF
>TRBD1|.|TRBV5-6|TRBJ1-2
TGTGCCAGCAGCCGAGGGGGCTTACGCTCCTTTAACTATGGCTACACCTTC
CASSRGGLRSFNYGYTF
>.|.|TRBV4-1|TRBJ1-1
TGCGCCAGCAGCCAAGTAGACAGCCTCTGGGGAGCTTTCTTT
CASSQVDSLWGAFF
>TRBD1|.|TRBV12-5|TRBJ2-2
TGTGCTAGTGGTCTGACAGGGGTTGCGAACACCGGGGAGCTGTTTTTT
CASGLTGVANTGELFF
>.|.|TRBV11-1|TRBJ1-1
TGTGCCAGCAGCCCCAGGCAGGAGAACACTGAAGCTTTCTTT
CASSPRQENTEAFF
>.|.|TRBV27|TRBJ2-2
TGTGCCAGCAGACCGTGGGCAGCGAACACCGGGGAGCTGTTTTTT
CASRPWAANTGELFF
>TRBD2|.|TRBV28|TRBJ2-7
TGTGCCAGCAGGCCTCCGGGACTAGCGGGAGTGGAAAGCTACGAGCAGTACTTC
CASRPPGLAGVESYEQYF
>TRBD2|.|TRBV11-1|TRBJ2-2
TGTGCCAGCAGCTCGACTAGCGGGGCCTTGGGGGAGCTGTTTTTT
CASSSTSGALGELFF
>.|.|TRBV7-9|TRBJ2-7
TGTTCCAGCAGCTACAGGGACGGCTTAGAGCAGTACTTC
CSSSYRDGLEQYF
>.|.|TRBV27|TRBJ2-6
TGTGCCAGCAGTTTATCTGCGGGGGCCAACGTCCTGACTTTC
CASSLSAGANVLTF
>.|.|TRBV5-1|TRBJ1-1
TGCGCCAGCACCCTGCGGCCGGGGAACACTGAAGCTTTCTTT
CASTLRPGNTEAFF
>.|.|TRBV6-5|TRBJ2-7
TGTGCCACCGGTTTCGTTTCCTACGAGCAGTACTTC
CATGFVSYEQYF
>TRBD1|.|TRBV28|TRBJ2-7
TGTGCCAGCAGTTTCCGACAGGGGATACACGAGCAGTACTTC
CASSFRQGIHEQYF
>TRBD2|.|TRBV2|TRBJ2-1
TGTGCCAGCAGTGCCCTAGCGGGCCCGACCTACAATGAGCAGTTCTTC
CASSALAGPTYNEQFF
>.|.|TRBV6-5|TRBJ1-4
TGTGCCAGCAGTTACTCGATGGGGGGAGACCCTGAAAAACTGTTTTTT
CASSYSMGGDPEKLFF
>.|.|TRBV14|TRBJ2-3
TGTGCCAGCAGCCCCCTAACGGGAGCGTGGGACACAGATACGCAGTATTTT
CASSPLTGAWDTDTQYF
>TRBD1|.|TRBV28|TRBJ2-7
TGTGCCAGCAGAGTGCCAGGGGGCTTCTACGAGCAGTACTTC
CASRVPGGFYEQYF
>.|.|TRBV7-9|TRBJ1-1
TGTGCCAGCAGCTTAAGACAGGCTTTGAACACTGAAGCTTTCTTT
CASSLRQALNTEAFF
>TRBD2|.|TRBV6-5|TRBJ2-7
TGTGCCAGCAGTTACTCCGGGACTAGCGTCTACGAGCAGTACTTC
CASSYSGTSVYEQYF
>.|.|TRBV5-6|TRBJ1-1
TGTGCCAGCAGCTTGGGAGTAAACACTGAAGCTTTCTTT
CASSLGVNTEAFF